The 3 T cell receptor beta chains given below trace back to one sample, sequenced in a study of cytomegalovirus exposure and HLA in healthy donors. Primers included in the PCR were 60 Vbeta and 13 Jbeta primers. The assay was immunoSEQ multiplex PCR, and TCRdb's table has in-frame clones only and misses some. Seen here are over 200,000 clones, 77% observed once, and the top ten hold 2.5% to 3.5%. Sequenced sample: PBMCs. These receptors were taken from an older woman in good health and CMV-seropositive.

Comments on this clone: Other nucleotide sequences from this sample produce the same CDR3. V and J are TRBV30 and TRBJ2-5; no clear D gene. This CDR3 is 11 amino acids long. Trimming took 0 bases from V and 5 from J, leaving 4 bases between them. Germline V gene lookup returns CDR1 GTSNPN and CDR2 SVGIG (reference sequence). The CDR3 DNA reads as TGTGCCTGGAGTGTACGGGAGACCCAGTACTTC. It specifies CAWSVRETQYF.

This chain links TRBV5-4 with TRBJ2-7; 7 bases fit TRBD2. Germline-derived CDR1 and CDR2 are SGHNT and YYREEE (reference sequence). The CDR3 length is 14 residues. V shed 4 bases and J 1 base; nucleotides not matched to a gene: 5. The CDR3 region is CASSGRGPSYEQYF. CDR3 nucleotide sequence: TGTGCCAGCAGCGGGAGGGGTCCATCCTACGAGCAGTACTTC. The variable domain in full, completed from reference TRBV5-4 and TRBJ2-7, reads ETGVTQSPTHLIKTRGQQVTLRCSSQSGHNTVSWYQQALGQGPQFIFQYYREEENGRGNFPPRFSGLQFPNYSSELNVNALELDDSALYLCASSGRGPSYEQYFGPGTRLTVT.

The J gene is TRBJ1-1, the V gene TRBV18, with D unclear. V gave up 6 bases and J gave up 3 bases, with 11 bases separating them. The CDR3 length is 13 residues. Germline V lookup: CDR1 KGHSH, CDR2 LQKENI. This CDR3 reads CASSLAGYTEAFF. DNA for the CDR3: TGTGCCAGCTCCCTTGCCGGGTACACTGAAGCTTTCTTT.